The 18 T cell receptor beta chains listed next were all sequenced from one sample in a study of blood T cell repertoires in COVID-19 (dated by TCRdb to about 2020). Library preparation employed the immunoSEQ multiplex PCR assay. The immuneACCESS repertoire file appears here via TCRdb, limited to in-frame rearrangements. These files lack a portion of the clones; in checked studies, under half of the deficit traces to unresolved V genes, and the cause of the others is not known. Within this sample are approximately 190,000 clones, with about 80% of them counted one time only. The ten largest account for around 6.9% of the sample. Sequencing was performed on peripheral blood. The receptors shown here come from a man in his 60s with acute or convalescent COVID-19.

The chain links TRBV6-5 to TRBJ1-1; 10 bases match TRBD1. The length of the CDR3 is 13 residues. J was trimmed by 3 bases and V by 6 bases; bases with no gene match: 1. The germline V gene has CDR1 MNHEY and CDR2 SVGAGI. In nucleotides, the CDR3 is TGTGCCAGCAGGGGACAGGGGTACACTGAAGCTTTCTTT. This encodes CASRGQGYTEAFF.

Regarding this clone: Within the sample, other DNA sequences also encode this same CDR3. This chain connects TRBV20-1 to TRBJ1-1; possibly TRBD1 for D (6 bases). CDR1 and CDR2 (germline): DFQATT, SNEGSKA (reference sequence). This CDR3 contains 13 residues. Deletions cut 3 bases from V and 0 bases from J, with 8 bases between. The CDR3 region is CSASRDMNTEAFF. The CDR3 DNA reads TGCAGTGCTAGTCGGGACATGAACACTGAAGCTTTCTTT.

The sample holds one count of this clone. CDR3 DNA: TGTGCCCTGACTAGCGGCCTCTACAATGAGCAGTTCTTC. It encodes CALTSGLYNEQFF. V and J are TRBV30 and TRBJ2-1, with 9 bases lining up with TRBD2. Germline-derived CDR1 and CDR2 are GTSNPN and SVGIG (reference sequence). J gave up 3 bases and V 8 bases, and 5 bases lay outside the gene matches. This CDR3 is 13 amino acids long.

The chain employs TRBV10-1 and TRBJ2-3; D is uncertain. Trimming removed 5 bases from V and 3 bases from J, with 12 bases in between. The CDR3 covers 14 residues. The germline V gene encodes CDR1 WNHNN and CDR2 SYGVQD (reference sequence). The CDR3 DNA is TGCGCCAGCAGTCTGAGCGAACGAACAGATACGCAGTATTTT. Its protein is CASSLSERTDTQYF.

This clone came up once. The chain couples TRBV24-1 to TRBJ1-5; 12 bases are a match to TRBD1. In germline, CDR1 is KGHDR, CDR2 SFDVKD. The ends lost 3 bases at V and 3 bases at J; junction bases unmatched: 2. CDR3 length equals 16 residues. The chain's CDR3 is CATSDPGQGANQPQHF. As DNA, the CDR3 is TGTGCCACCAGTGATCCGGGACAGGGGGCCAATCAGCCCCAGCATTTT.

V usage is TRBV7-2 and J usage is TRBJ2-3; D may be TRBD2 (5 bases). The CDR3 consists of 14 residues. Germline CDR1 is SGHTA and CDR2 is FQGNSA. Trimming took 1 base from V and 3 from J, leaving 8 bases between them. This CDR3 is CASSLDTRTDTQYF. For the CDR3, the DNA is TGTGCCAGCAGCTTAGATACTAGAACAGATACGCAGTATTTT. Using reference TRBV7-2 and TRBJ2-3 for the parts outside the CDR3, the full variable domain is GAGVSQSPSNKVTEKGKDVELRCDPISGHTALYWYRQSLGQGLEFLIYFQGNSAPDKSGLPSDRFSAERTGGSVSTLTIQRTQQEDSAVYLCASSLDTRTDTQYFGPGTRLTVL.

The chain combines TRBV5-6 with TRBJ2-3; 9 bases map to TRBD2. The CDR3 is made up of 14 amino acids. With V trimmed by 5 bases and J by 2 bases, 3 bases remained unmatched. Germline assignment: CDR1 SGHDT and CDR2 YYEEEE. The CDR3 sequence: CASSSSGTTDTQYF. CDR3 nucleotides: TGTGCCAGCAGTTCTAGCGGGACCACAGATACGCAGTATTTT.

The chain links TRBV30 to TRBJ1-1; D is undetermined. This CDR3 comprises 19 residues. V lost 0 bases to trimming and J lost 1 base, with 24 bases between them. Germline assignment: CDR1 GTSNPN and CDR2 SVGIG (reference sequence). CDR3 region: CAWSVPVSRGQQENTEAFF. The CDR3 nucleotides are TGTGCCTGGAGTGTTCCAGTCTCCCGCGGGCAGCAGGAGAACACTGAAGCTTTCTTT.

DNA of the CDR3: TGTGCCAGCTCACCACCCAGGACTAGCGGGGGATCCTACAATGAGCAGTTCTTC. This gives the protein CASSPPRTSGGSYNEQFF. The rearrangement links TRBV18 to TRBJ2-1; 13 bases are a match to TRBD2. Germline V CDR1 and CDR2: KGHSH, LQKENI. V lost 0 bases to trimming and J lost 1 base; unmatched junction nucleotides: 3. This CDR3 region has 18 residues.

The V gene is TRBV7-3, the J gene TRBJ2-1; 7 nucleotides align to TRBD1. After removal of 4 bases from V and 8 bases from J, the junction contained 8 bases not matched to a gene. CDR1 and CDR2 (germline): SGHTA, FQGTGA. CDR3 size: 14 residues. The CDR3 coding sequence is TGTGCCAGCAGCTCCAACACAGGGGTAGATGAGCAGTTCTTC. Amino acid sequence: CASSSNTGVDEQFF.

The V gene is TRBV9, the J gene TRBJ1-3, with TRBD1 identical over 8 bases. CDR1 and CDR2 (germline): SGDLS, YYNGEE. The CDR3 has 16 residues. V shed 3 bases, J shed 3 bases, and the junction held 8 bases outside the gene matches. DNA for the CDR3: TGTGCCAGCAGCGCATACAGGGGGGAAGGTGGAAACACCATATATTTT. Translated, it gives CASSAYRGEGGNTIYF.

The CDR3 DNA sequence: TGCAGCGTTGCTAGGGCGGGACAGCCCCAGCATTTT. It encodes CSVARAGQPQHF. The rearrangement uses TRBV29-1 and TRBJ1-5; no reliable D call. CDR1 and CDR2 from the germline V gene are SQVTM and ANQGSEA. The V and J ends lost 4 bases and 7 bases respectively, with 11 bases between them. There are 12 residues in the CDR3.

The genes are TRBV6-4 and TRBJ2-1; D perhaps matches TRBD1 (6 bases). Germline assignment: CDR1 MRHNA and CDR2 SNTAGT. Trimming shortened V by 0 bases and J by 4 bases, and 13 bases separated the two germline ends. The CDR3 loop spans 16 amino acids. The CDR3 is CASSDSGAAGYNEQFF. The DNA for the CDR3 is TGTGCCAGCAGTGACTCGGGGGCGGCGGGTTACAATGAGCAGTTCTTC.

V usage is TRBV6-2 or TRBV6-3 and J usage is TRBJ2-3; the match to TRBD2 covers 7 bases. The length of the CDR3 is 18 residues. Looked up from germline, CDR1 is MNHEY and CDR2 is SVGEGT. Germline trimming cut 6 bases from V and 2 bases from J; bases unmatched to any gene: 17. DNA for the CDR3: TGTGCCAGCAGCCGGCTACGGGACTACCCTACCCCCACAGATACGCAGTATTTT. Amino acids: CASSRLRDYPTPTDTQYF.

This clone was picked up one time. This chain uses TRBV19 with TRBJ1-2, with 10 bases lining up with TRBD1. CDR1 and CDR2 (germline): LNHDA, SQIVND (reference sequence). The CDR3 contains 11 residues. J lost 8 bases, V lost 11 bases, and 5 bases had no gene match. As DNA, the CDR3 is TGTGCCGGAGGGACAGGGGTAGGCTACACCTTC. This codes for CAGGTGVGYTF.

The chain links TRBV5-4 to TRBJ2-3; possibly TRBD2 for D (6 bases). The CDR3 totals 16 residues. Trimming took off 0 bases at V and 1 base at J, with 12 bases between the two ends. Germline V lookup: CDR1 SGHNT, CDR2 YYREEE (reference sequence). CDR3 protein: CASSLGKGEGTDTQYF. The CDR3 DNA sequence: TGTGCCAGCAGCTTGGGGAAAGGGGAGGGCACAGATACGCAGTATTTT.

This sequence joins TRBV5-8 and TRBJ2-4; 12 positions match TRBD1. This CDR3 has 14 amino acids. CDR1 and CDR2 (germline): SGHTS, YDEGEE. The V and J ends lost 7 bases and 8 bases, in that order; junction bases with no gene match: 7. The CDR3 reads CASGTGGVRDIQYF. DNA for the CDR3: TGTGCCAGCGGGACAGGGGGCGTCCGAGACATTCAGTACTTC. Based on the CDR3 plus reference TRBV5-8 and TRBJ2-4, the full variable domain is EAGVTQSPTHLIKTRGQQATLRCSPISGHTSVYWYQQALGLGLQFLLWYDEGEERNRGNFPPRFSGRQFPNYSSELNVNALELEDSALYLCASGTGGVRDIQYFGAGTRLSVL.

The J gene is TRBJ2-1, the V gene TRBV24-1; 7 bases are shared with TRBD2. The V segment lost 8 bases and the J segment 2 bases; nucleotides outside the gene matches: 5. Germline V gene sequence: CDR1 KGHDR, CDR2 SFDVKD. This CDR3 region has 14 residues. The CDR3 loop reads CATIRGRAYNEQFF. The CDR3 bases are TGTGCCACCATCCGGGGGAGGGCCTACAATGAGCAGTTCTTC.